The 14 T cell receptor beta chains below come from one sample, sequenced in a study of cytomegalovirus exposure and HLA in healthy donors. Researchers ran the PCR with 60 Vbeta and 13 Jbeta primers. Clones were sequenced by immunoSEQ multiplex PCR, and TCRdb holds only the in-frame ones, with some missing. The table has tens of thousands of clones, under 80% seen once; the top ten hold roughly 6%. Material for sequencing was PBMCs. These TCRs come from a male donor in good health and CMV-seropositive.

The chain combines TRBV18 with TRBJ2-5; unclear D gene. The CDR3 has 13 amino acids. V lost 4 bases to trimming and J lost 4 bases, with 10 bases between them. Germline assignment: CDR1 KGHSH and CDR2 LQKENI. Written as DNA, the CDR3 is TGTGCCAGCTCACTCCCGACGGGAGAGACCCAGTACTTC. The encoded protein is CASSLPTGETQYF.

This sequence joins TRBV9 and TRBJ1-3; 7 bases fit TRBD1. This CDR3 is built from 17 residues. Germline lookup yields CDR1 SGDLS and CDR2 YYNGEE. The junction had 9 bases not matched to a gene; V was cut back by 3 bases and J by 0 bases. The CDR3 nucleotides are TGTGCCAGCAGCGCCCCGGGACAGTCCCGCTCTGGAAACACCATATATTTT. Protein: CASSAPGQSRSGNTIYF.

The V call is TRBV29-1, the J call TRBJ2-7, with TRBD2 matching over 14 bases. Germline lookup yields CDR1 SQVTM and CDR2 ANQGSEA. The CDR3 consists of 13 residues. V gave up 6 bases and J gave up 5 bases; unmatched junction bases: 3. CDR3 protein: CSVPGLAGDEQYF. DNA of the CDR3: TGCAGCGTACCGGGACTAGCGGGAGACGAGCAGTACTTC.

This clone has a handful of counts. The rearrangement links TRBV9 to TRBJ1-3; 9 bases map to TRBD1. With 4 bases clipped from V and 5 bases from J, the junction kept 7 bases outside the gene matches. The CDR3 consists of 15 residues. Germline V CDR1 and CDR2: SGDLS, YYNGEE. DNA of the CDR3: TGTGCCAGCAGCCCTGGGACAGGGAGAAGAAACACCATATATTTT. The encoded protein is CASSPGTGRRNTIYF.

The rearrangement uses TRBV15 and TRBJ1-3; TRBD1 agrees at 9 bases. With V trimmed by 0 bases and J by 6 bases, 9 bases remained unmatched. The CDR3 extends over 17 amino acids. The V gene's germline CDR1 is LNHNV and CDR2 YYDKDF (reference sequence). The CDR3 region is CATSRDLDRGSENTIYF. As DNA, the CDR3 is TGTGCCACCAGCAGAGATCTGGACAGGGGAAGTGAAAACACCATATATTTT.

This rearrangement joins TRBV6-1 to TRBJ2-7, with D possibly matching TRBD2 (6 bases). Looked up from germline, CDR1 is MNHNS and CDR2 is SASEGT. The V and J ends lost 0 bases and 6 bases respectively, with 9 bases between them. CDR3 length: 13 residues. The CDR3 region is CASSEARGSEQYF. DNA for the CDR3: TGTGCCAGCAGTGAAGCTCGGGGGTCCGAGCAGTACTTC.

V and J are TRBV29-1 and TRBJ1-2; 7 positions agree with TRBD1. With V trimmed by 2 bases and J by 2 bases, 5 bases remained unmatched. Germline assignment: CDR1 SQVTM and CDR2 ANQGSEA. The CDR3 spans 14 residues. Here the CDR3 DNA reads TGCAGCGTTGAATCAACAGGGGTGAACTATGGCTACACCTTC. It is translated as CSVESTGVNYGYTF.

This chain uses TRBV9 with TRBJ2-3; 12 bases align to TRBD2. The V segment lost 1 base and the J segment 7 bases; nucleotides outside the gene matches: 7. Germline assignment: CDR1 SGDLS and CDR2 YYNGEE. The CDR3 spans 16 residues. CDR3 protein: CASSVPTSGGRNTQYF. CDR3 DNA sequence: TGTGCCAGCAGCGTACCGACTAGCGGGGGCCGGAATACGCAGTATTTT.

The genes are TRBV2 and TRBJ1-1, with D unclear. Germline CDR1 SNHLY, CDR2 FYNNEI. CDR3 size: 12 residues. V was shortened by 5 bases and J by 3 bases, with 7 bases between the two germline ends. CDR3 DNA: TGTGCCAGCAGTCCGGTGGACACTGAAGCTTTCTTT. Its translation is CASSPVDTEAFF.

The chain uses TRBV1 and TRBJ2-3; the table's D call, TRBD2, has no DNA check behind it. TRBV1 is assigned pseudogene status. This CDR3 has 16 residues. For the CDR3, the DNA is TGCACCAGCAGCCTTGGACTAGCGGGACCCACAGATACGCAGTATTTT. The encoded protein is CTSSLGLAGPTDTQYF.

The chain uses TRBV30 and TRBJ2-1; TRBD2 matches 10 bases. CDR3 length: 15 amino acids. Germline values: CDR1 GTSNPN, CDR2 SVGIG (reference sequence). V lost 5 bases and J lost 2; bases outside the gene matches: 6. As DNA, the CDR3 is TGTGCCTGGGGACTAGCGGACCGTACCTACAATGAGCAGTTCTTC. This sequence encodes CAWGLADRTYNEQFF.

The CDR3 nucleotides are TGTGCCAGCAGCGCACCGGGGAACTCCTACGAGCAGTACTTC. Protein: CASSAPGNSYEQYF. This sequence joins TRBV7-9 and TRBJ2-7; perhaps TRBD2 as D (5 bases). Germline-derived CDR1 and CDR2 are SEHNR and FQNEAQ (reference sequence). The CDR3 is 14 residues long. Trimming left V 5 bases short and J 0 bases short, with 11 bases between.

This clone was detected a few times. The chain is built from TRBV10-3 and TRBJ1-1; 10 bases map to TRBD1. Losses at the gene ends were 6 bases for V and 3 bases for J; bases not matched to a gene: 7. Germline-derived CDR1 and CDR2 are ENHRY and SYGVKD. This CDR3 is 15 amino acids long. CDR3 in DNA: TGTGCCATCAGGCAGACAGGGGGCGCGTACACTGAAGCTTTCTTT. Protein sequence: CAIRQTGGAYTEAFF.

V is TRBV6-5 and J is TRBJ2-1; TRBD2 agrees at 8 bases. The CDR3 loop spans 15 amino acids. Trimming at V came to 7 bases and at J to 4 bases, leaving 9 bases not matched to a gene. Per germline, CDR1 MNHEY and CDR2 SVGAGI. CDR3 DNA sequence: TGTGCCAGCACCACGGCTAGCGGGCTTTACAATGAGCAGTTCTTC. Its protein is CASTTASGLYNEQFF.